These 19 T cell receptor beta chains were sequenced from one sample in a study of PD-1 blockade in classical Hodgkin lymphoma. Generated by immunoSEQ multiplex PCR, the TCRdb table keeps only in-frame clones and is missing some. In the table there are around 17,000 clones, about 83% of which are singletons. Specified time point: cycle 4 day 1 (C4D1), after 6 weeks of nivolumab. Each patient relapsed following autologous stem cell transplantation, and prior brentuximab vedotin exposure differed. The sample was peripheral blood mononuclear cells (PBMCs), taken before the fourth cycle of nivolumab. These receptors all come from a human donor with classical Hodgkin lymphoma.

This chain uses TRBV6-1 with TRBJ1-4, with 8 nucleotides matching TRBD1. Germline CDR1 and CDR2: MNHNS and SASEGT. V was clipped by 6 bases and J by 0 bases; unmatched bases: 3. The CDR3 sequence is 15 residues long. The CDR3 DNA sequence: TGTGCCAGCAGCCAGGGGGCCACAACTAATGAAAAACTGTTTTTT. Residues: CASSQGATTNEKLFF.

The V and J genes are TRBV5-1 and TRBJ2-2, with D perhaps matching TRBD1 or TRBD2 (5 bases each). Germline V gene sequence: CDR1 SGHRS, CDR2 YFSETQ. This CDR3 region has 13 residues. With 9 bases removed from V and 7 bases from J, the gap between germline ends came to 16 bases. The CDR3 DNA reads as TGCGCCACCACGGCCGGGGCGCTCGGGGAGCTGTTTTTT. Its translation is CATTAGALGELFF. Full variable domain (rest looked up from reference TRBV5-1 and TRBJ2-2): KAGVTQTPRYLIKTRGQQVTLSCSPISGHRSVSWYQQTPGQGLQFLFEYFSETQRNKGNFPGRFSGRQFSNSRSEMNVSTLELGDSALYLCATTAGALGELFFGEGSRLTVL.

CDR3 in DNA: TGCGCCAGCTACGGCGGGGGTTCCTACGAGCAGTACTTC. It translates to CASYGGGSYEQYF. The chain carries TRBV5-1 and TRBJ2-7; TRBD2 aligns across 7 bases. The germline CDR1 and CDR2 sequences are SGHRS and YFSETQ. V trimming: 7 bases; J trimming: 1 base; junction bases outside the gene matches: 5. The CDR3 spans 13 residues.

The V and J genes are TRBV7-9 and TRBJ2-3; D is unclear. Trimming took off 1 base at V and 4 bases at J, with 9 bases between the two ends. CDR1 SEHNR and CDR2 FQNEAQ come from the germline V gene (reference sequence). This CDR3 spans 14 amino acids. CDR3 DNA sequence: TGTGCCAGCAGCTTAGATAGAGGTTCAGATACGCAGTATTTT. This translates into CASSLDRGSDTQYF.

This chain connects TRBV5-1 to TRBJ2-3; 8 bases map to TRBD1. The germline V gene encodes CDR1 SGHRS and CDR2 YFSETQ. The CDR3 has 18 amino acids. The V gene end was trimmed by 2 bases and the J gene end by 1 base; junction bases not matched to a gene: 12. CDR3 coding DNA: TGCGCCAGCAGCTTTGGGGCAGGGGGCGTGATGGGCACAGATACGCAGTATTTT. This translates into CASSFGAGGVMGTDTQYF. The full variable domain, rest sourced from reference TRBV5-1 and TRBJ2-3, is KAGVTQTPRYLIKTRGQQVTLSCSPISGHRSVSWYQQTPGQGLQFLFEYFSETQRNKGNFPGRFSGRQFSNSRSEMNVSTLELGDSALYLCASSFGAGGVMGTDTQYFGPGTRLTVL.

CDR3 coding DNA: TGTGCCAGCAGCAAGGGGGACGGACCCCGCACCGGGGAGCTGTTTTTT. Its translation: CASSKGDGPRTGELFF. The gene calls are TRBV21-1 and TRBJ2-2. TRBV21-1 is labeled a pseudogene. The CDR3 is 16 residues long.

The CDR3 loop reads CASSPMDNVYDGYTF. The CDR3 bases are TGTGCCAGCAGTCCAATGGACAATGTTTACGATGGCTACACCTTC. The gene calls are TRBV27 and TRBJ1-2; D might be TRBD1 (5 bases). The CDR3 consists of 15 residues. Germline V CDR1 and CDR2: MNHEY, SMNVEV (reference sequence). Trimming removed 5 bases at V and 6 bases at J, with 19 bases between.

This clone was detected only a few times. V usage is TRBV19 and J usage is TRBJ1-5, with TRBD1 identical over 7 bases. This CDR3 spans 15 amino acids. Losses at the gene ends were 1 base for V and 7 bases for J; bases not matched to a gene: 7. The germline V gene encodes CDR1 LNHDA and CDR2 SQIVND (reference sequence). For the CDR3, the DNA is TGTGCCAGTAGTATAGGACAGGGCGGAGGGCAGCCCCAGCATTTT. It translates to CASSIGQGGGQPQHF.

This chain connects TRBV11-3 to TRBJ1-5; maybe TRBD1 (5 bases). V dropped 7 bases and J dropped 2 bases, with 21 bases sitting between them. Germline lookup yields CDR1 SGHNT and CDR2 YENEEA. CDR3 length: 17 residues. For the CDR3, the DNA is TGTGCCAGCACCGTTAGAGAGGGGCGGTATGGCAATCAGCCCCAGCATTTT. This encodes CASTVREGRYGNQPQHF.

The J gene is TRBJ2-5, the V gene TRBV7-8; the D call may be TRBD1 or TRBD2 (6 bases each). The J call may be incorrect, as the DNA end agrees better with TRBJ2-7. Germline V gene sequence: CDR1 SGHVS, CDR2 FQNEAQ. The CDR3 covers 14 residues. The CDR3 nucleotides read TGTGCCAGCAGCTTTGACAGGAAGGGGGGCGAGCAGTACTTC. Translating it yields CASSFDRKGGEQYF.

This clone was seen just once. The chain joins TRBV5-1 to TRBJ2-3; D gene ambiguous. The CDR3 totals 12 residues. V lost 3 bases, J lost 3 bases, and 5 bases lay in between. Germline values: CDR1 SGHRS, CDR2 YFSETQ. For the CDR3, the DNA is TGCGCCAGCAGCTCCGGGACAGATACGCAGTATTTT. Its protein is CASSSGTDTQYF.

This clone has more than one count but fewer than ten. The CDR3 is CASRGTGIPLHF. The CDR3 nucleotides are TGTGCCAGCAGAGGGACAGGGATACCCCTCCACTTT. The V and J genes are TRBV2 and TRBJ1-6; 9 nucleotides align to TRBD1. V shed 6 bases, J shed 12 bases, and the junction held 3 bases outside the gene matches. Germline V gene data show CDR1 as SNHLY and CDR2 as FYNNEI. The CDR3 runs 12 residues.

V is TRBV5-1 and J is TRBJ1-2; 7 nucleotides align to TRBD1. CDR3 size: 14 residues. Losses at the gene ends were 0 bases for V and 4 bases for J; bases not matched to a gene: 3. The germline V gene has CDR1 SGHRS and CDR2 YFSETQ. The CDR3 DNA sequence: TGCGCCAGCAGCTTGGAGACAGGGCTCTATGGCTACACCTTC. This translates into CASSLETGLYGYTF.

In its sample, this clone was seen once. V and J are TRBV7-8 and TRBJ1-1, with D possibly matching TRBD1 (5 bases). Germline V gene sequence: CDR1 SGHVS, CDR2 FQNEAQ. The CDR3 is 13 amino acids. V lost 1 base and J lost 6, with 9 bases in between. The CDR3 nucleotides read TGTGCCAGCAGCTTAGGTTGGGGGGCTGAAGCTTTCTTT. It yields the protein CASSLGWGAEAFF.

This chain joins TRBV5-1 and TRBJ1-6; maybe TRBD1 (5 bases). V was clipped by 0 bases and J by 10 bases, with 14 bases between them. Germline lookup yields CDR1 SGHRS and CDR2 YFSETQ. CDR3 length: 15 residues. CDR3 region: CASSLVGLGGSPLHF. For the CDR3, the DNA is TGCGCCAGCAGCTTGGTAGGACTTGGGGGATCACCCCTCCACTTT.

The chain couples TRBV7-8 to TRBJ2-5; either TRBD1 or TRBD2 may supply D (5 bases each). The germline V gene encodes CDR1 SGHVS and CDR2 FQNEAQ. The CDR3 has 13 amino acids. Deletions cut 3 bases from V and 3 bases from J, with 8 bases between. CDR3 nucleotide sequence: TGTGCCAGCAGCTTGGGGACCAAAGAGACCCAGTACTTC. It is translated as CASSLGTKETQYF.

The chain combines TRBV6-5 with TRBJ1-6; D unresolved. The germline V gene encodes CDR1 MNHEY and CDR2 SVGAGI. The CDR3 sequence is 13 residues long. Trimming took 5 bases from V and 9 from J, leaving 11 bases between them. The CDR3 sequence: CASSRARSSPLHF. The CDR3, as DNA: TGTGCCAGCAGTCGTGCCCGAAGTTCACCCCTCCACTTT.

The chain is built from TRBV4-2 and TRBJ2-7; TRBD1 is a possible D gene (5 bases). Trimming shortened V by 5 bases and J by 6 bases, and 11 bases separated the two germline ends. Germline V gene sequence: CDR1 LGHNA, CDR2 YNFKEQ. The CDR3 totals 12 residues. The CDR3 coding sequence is TGTGCCAGCAGCGCAGGGTTGGGCGAGCAGTACTTC. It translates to CASSAGLGEQYF.

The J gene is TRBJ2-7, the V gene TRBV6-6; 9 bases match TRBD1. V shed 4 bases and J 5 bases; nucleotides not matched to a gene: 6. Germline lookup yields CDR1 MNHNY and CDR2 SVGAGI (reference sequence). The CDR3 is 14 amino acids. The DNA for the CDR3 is TGTGCCAGCAGTTTAGGACAGGGGAGGGACGAGCAGTACTTC. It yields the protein CASSLGQGRDEQYF.